This T cell receptor (beta chain) originates from a study of OX40 agonist ivuxolimab in advanced cancers. Germline V CDR1 and CDR2: MNHEY, SVGAGI. The CDR3 contains 12 residues. The V gene lost 5 bases and the J gene lost 6 bases, with 10 bases spanning the gap. Some clones are missing from TCRdb's copy, which holds only in-frame ones; the method was immunoSEQ multiplex PCR. The sample records about 130,000 clones, 85% to 95% being singletons. The rearrangement joins TRBV6-5 to TRBJ1-2; unclear D gene. The sample in question was CD4+ or CD8+ T cells sorted from blood, obtained in a trial of the OX40 agonist ivuxolimab. The receptor was isolated from an adult with an advanced solid tumor such as melanoma, head and neck, liver or kidney cancer. CDR3 loop: CASSDRVHGYTF. CDR3 nucleotide sequence: TGTGCCAGCAGTGACCGGGTCCATGGCTACACCTTC.